This TCR beta chain was sequenced in a study of shared T cell receptors in the human thymus. The assay was immunoSEQ multiplex PCR, and TCRdb's table has in-frame clones only and misses some. The table shows hundreds of thousands of clones, with around 87% occurring only once. The same specimen was also included in a second study, on human thymus T cells. Per that paper: Unrelated individuals reportedly shared highly overlapping thymic TCR repertoires.

This TCR was sampled from a boy under two years old with a congenital heart defect. Sequences were obtained from thymocytes.

CDR3 DNA: TGCGCCAGCCGCCGAACAGGGTTCCTTGAAGGCTACACCTTC. This gives the protein CASRRTGFLEGYTF. The chain recombines TRBV5-1 with TRBJ1-2, with D possibly matching TRBD1 (6 bases). Trimming took off 7 bases at V and 8 bases at J, with 21 bases between the two ends. Germline V CDR1 and CDR2: SGHRS, YFSETQ. This CDR3 contains 14 residues.